This TCR beta chain was identified during a study of blood T cell repertoires in COVID-19. The CDR3 runs 15 residues. V lost 2 bases and J lost 0, with 8 bases in between. Germline V gene data show CDR1 as KGHDR and CDR2 as SFDVKD. Using immunoSEQ multiplex PCR, the repertoire was profiled, and TCRdb retains in-frame clones only, with some absent. The table lists over 200,000 clones, around 80% of them singletons. This clone came up once. The source of this sequence is a man in his forties or fifties who had recovered from COVID-19. This sequence joins TRBV24-1 and TRBJ2-3, with a weak D call TRBD1 (6 bases). The specimen sequenced was PBMCs or T cells enriched from blood (not recorded which). The CDR3 loop is CATSDWTVSTDTQYF. The CDR3 nucleotides read TGTGCCACCAGTGATTGGACAGTGAGCACAGATACGCAGTATTTT.